A single sample is the source of the 25 T cell receptor beta chains below, sequenced in a study of neurological immune-mediated disorders. MiXCR, run by TCRdb on the 5' RACE reads, gives a single entry per CDR3 protein. Counted here are 44,000 or so distinct CDR3 sequences, just under 6.5% occurring once; the ten biggest clones make up around 0.57%. The sample taken for sequencing was CD4+ T cells from blood. The receptor source for this set is a woman aged 40 to 50 in good health.

This clonotype was detected ten times or more. V and J are TRBV12-3 or TRBV12-4 and TRBJ1-3; unclear D gene. This CDR3 has 12 amino acids. Deletions cut 5 bases from V and 4 bases from J, with 6 bases between. This CDR3 reads CASSLRGNTIYF. In nucleotides, the CDR3 is TGTGCCAGCAGTCTTCGGGGAAACACCATATATTTT.

This clonotype was seen many times. V and J are TRBV20-1 and TRBJ2-5, with D possibly being TRBD2 (5 bases). CDR3 size: 12 residues. Germline CDR1 reads DFQATT; CDR2 reads SNEGSKA (reference sequence). V was cut by 5 bases and J by 4 bases, with 11 bases left in between. The CDR3 here is CSALAGGETQYF. The CDR3 DNA reads TGCAGTGCTTTAGCCGGAGGAGAGACCCAGTACTTC.

This clonotype has ten or more counts. In DNA, the CDR3 is TGTGCCAGCAGCTTTGGACCGGGCCCCGTGGGACAGTACTTC. Translation: CASSFGPGPVGQYF. The chain links TRBV7-2 to TRBJ2-7; no clear D. Looked up from germline, CDR1 is SGHTA and CDR2 is FQGNSA. With 3 bases removed from V and 10 bases from J, the gap between germline ends came to 19 bases. There are 14 residues in the CDR3.

This clonotype was detected many times. J is TRBJ1-1 and V is TRBV20-1; D is undetermined. The CDR3 has 14 residues. Germline V gene data show CDR1 as DFQATT and CDR2 as SNEGSKA (reference sequence). Trimming shortened V by 0 bases and J by 4 bases, and 12 bases separated the two germline ends. The CDR3 DNA reads TGCAGTGCTAGAGATTTAGGTATGGGCACTGAAGCTTTCTTT. This codes for CSARDLGMGTEAFF.

There are many counts of this clonotype. The J gene is TRBJ2-7, the V gene TRBV2; no firm D call. V lost 6 bases and J lost 3, with 12 bases in between. This CDR3 region has 13 residues. The V gene's germline CDR1 is SNHLY and CDR2 FYNNEI. Written as DNA, the CDR3 is TGTGCCAGCAGCCTCAGAGTTAACTACGAGCAGTACTTC. The encoded protein is CASSLRVNYEQYF.

This clonotype was counted many times. The CDR3 bases are TGTGCCAGCAGCCAACCCCCCGGGCAAGAGACCCAGTACTTC. Its translation: CASSQPPGQETQYF. The chain employs TRBV3-1 and TRBJ2-5, with D uncertain. The CDR3 runs 14 residues. Germline lookup yields CDR1 LGHDT and CDR2 YNNKEL (reference sequence). V lost 2 bases, J lost 2 bases, and 9 bases lay in between.

This clonotype was observed many times. This chain connects TRBV5-1 to TRBJ2-2; D unclear. Germline V gene lookup returns CDR1 SGHRS and CDR2 YFSETQ. The CDR3 consists of 15 residues. With 4 bases removed from V and 4 bases from J, the gap between germline ends came to 14 bases. CDR3 in DNA: TGCGCCAGCAGCATAGGTAGCAGCGCCACCGGGGAGCTGTTTTTT. Residues: CASSIGSSATGELFF.

The table lists this clonotype with many counts. DNA of the CDR3: TGTGCCATCGGGGAAAAGGGGGACACCATATATTTT. Translated: CAIGEKGDTIYF. V gene TRBV10-3 combines with J gene TRBJ1-3; D perhaps matches TRBD1 (6 bases). Per germline, CDR1 ENHRY and CDR2 SYGVKD. The CDR3 runs 12 residues. The V and J ends lost 8 bases and 8 bases respectively, with 13 bases between them.

This clonotype was observed many times. The V call is TRBV7-2, the J call TRBJ2-2; 8 nucleotides agree with TRBD1. This CDR3 spans 15 amino acids. Germline V gene data show CDR1 as SGHTA and CDR2 as FQGNSA. The ends lost 5 bases at V and 5 bases at J; junction bases unmatched: 7. The CDR3 nucleotides read TGTGCCAGCAGCATCGACAGGGGATTTACCGGGGAGCTGTTTTTT. Translating gives CASSIDRGFTGELFF.

This clonotype was seen at least ten times. The V and J genes are TRBV7-9 and TRBJ2-5; D remains unclear. CDR3 length: 11 amino acids. Germline loops: CDR1 SEHNR, CDR2 FQNEAQ (reference sequence). Trimming pared 0 bases from V and 5 bases from J, leaving 1 base between. CDR3 coding DNA: TGTGCCAGCAGCTTAGCGGAGACCCAGTACTTC. Its protein product is CASSLAETQYF.

This clonotype was counted many times. This chain connects TRBV29-1 to TRBJ2-2; D may be TRBD2 (6 bases). Looked up from germline, CDR1 is SQVTM and CDR2 is ANQGSEA. The CDR3 consists of 14 residues. CDR3 coding DNA: TGCAGAAAGGAGGGCCTCCTCCCCACCGGGGAGCTGTTTTTT. It yields the protein CRKEGLLPTGELFF.

This clonotype occurred many times. J is TRBJ2-2 and V is TRBV10-3, with D perhaps matching TRBD1 (7 bases). The CDR3 has 17 residues. Germline V gives CDR1 ENHRY, CDR2 SYGVKD. Deletions cut 5 bases from V and 2 bases from J, with 18 bases between. The CDR3 nucleotides are TGTGCCATCAGTTCCACCGGAGGGGACAGCAACACCGGGGAGCTGTTTTTT. Encoded protein: CAISSTGGDSNTGELFF.

This clonotype was counted ten times or more. The J gene is TRBJ1-6, the V gene TRBV10-3; possible D gene TRBD1, 5 bases. Between the trimmed V and J ends, which lost 6 bases and 6 bases, there was a span of 12 bases. CDR1 and CDR2 from the germline V gene are ENHRY and SYGVKD. This CDR3 is built from 14 residues. CDR3 in amino acids: CAIRQGDPNSPLHF. CDR3 in DNA: TGTGCCATCAGGCAGGGTGACCCTAATTCACCCCTCCACTTT.

This clonotype was seen ten or more times. The chain couples TRBV20-1 to TRBJ2-1; D not resolved. Germline values: CDR1 DFQATT, CDR2 SNEGSKA (reference sequence). V was shortened by 3 bases and J by 4 bases, with 10 bases between the two germline ends. CDR3 length equals 13 residues. The DNA for the CDR3 is TGCAGTGCTAGCAAGGGTGCATACAATGAGCAGTTCTTC. This encodes CSASKGAYNEQFF.

This clonotype was recorded many times. The chain is built from TRBV12-3 or TRBV12-4 and TRBJ1-1; TRBD1 might be the D (5 bases). V gave up 4 bases and J gave up 7 bases, with 10 bases separating them. There are 12 residues in the CDR3. The DNA for the CDR3 is TGTGCCAGCAGTTCAGGGACGTTTGAAGCTTTCTTT. It yields the protein CASSSGTFEAFF.

This clonotype has ten or more counts. The V gene is TRBV20-1, the J gene TRBJ1-1; 8 bases line up with TRBD1. Germline CDR1 DFQATT, CDR2 SNEGSKA (reference sequence). This CDR3 is 11 amino acids long. CDR3 in amino acids: CRGTGNTEAFF. CDR3 coding DNA: TGCAGGGGGACAGGGAACACTGAAGCTTTCTTT.

This clonotype has ten or more counts. V and J are TRBV12-3 or TRBV12-4 and TRBJ1-1; TRBD1 aligns across 9 bases. The CDR3 runs to 15 residues. Germline trimming cut 0 bases from V and 5 bases from J; bases unmatched to any gene: 4. Here the CDR3 DNA reads TGTGCCAGCAGTTTAGCACAGGGGGCGCGTACTGAAGCTTTCTTT. Amino acid sequence: CASSLAQGARTEAFF.

This clonotype appeared many times. The chain uses TRBV5-4 and TRBJ2-7, with D possibly TRBD2 on 6 matching bases. V lost 0 bases and J lost 4, with 8 bases in between. Germline-derived CDR1 and CDR2 are SGHNT and YYREEE (reference sequence). The length of the CDR3 is 13 residues. The CDR3 loop is CASSLGGRYEQYF. In DNA form, the CDR3 reads TGTGCCAGCAGCTTGGGTGGGAGGTACGAGCAGTACTTC. The full variable domain, its missing parts supplied by reference TRBV5-4 and TRBJ2-7, is ETGVTQSPTHLIKTRGQQVTLRCSSQSGHNTVSWYQQALGQGPQFIFQYYREEENGRGNFPPRFSGLQFPNYSSELNVNALELDDSALYLCASSLGGRYEQYFGPGTRLTVT.

This clonotype showed up many times. The chain is built from TRBV12-3 or TRBV12-4 and TRBJ1-1, with D uncertain. The CDR3 sequence is 13 residues long. The V and J ends lost 2 bases and 1 base respectively, with 5 bases between them. The CDR3 DNA is TGTGCCAGCAGTTTATCCCAGAACACTGAAGCTTTCTTT. Its protein product is CASSLSQNTEAFF.

This clonotype has a count of ten or more. The rearrangement uses TRBV7-2 and TRBJ2-1, with 12 bases fitting TRBD2. CDR1 and CDR2 from the germline V gene are SGHTA and FQGNSA. V lost 4 bases to trimming and J lost 5 bases; unmatched junction nucleotides: 9. This CDR3 has 17 residues. CDR3: CASSSQSSGRGHNEQFF. CDR3 sequence (DNA): TGTGCCAGCAGCTCACAATCTAGCGGGAGGGGTCACAATGAGCAGTTCTTC.

This clonotype appeared many times. The chain is built from TRBV10-3 and TRBJ2-1, with D perhaps TRBD2 (7 bases). Between the trimmed V and J ends, which lost 3 bases and 2 bases, there was a span of 14 bases. This CDR3 region has 16 residues. Germline CDR1 and CDR2: ENHRY and SYGVKD. For the CDR3, the DNA is TGTGCCATCAGTGAAGGGGGGCTAGCGGCCTACAATGAGCAGTTCTTC. This translates into CAISEGGLAAYNEQFF.

In its sample, this clonotype was seen many times. The chain combines TRBV28 with TRBJ1-1; maybe TRBD1 (6 bases). V gave up 5 bases and J gave up 2 bases, with 12 bases separating them. This CDR3 is 14 amino acids long. Per the germline V gene, CDR1 is MDHEN and CDR2 is SYDVKM. The CDR3 nucleotides read TGTGCCAGCAGTCTGGGACAATTCAACACTGAAGCTTTCTTT. It encodes CASSLGQFNTEAFF.

In this sample, this clonotype turned up many times. An end of the junction differs from the germline gene, which may be a read error. The chain couples TRBV11-2 to TRBJ2-1; 12 bases are shared with TRBD2. This CDR3 has 13 residues. Germline CDR1 and CDR2: SGHAT and FQNNGV. CDR3 DNA sequence: TGTGCCAGCAGCACCGGACTAGCGGGGCTCGGGGTCTTC. The encoded protein is CASSTGLAGLGVF.

This clonotype occurred many times. V gene TRBV18 combines with J gene TRBJ2-3, with D possibly matching TRBD1 (6 bases). This CDR3 has 17 residues. Trimming took 5 bases from V and 2 from J, leaving 20 bases between them. Germline assignment: CDR1 KGHSH and CDR2 LQKENI. The CDR3 DNA is TGTGCCAGCTCATCTAGGACAGATTTGGTGCTCACAGATACGCAGTATTTT. As protein: CASSSRTDLVLTDTQYF.

This clonotype has at least ten counts. The chain carries TRBV20-1 and TRBJ2-5; perhaps TRBD2 as D (5 bases). CDR1 and CDR2 from the germline V gene are DFQATT and SNEGSKA (reference sequence). With 1 base removed from V and 4 bases from J, the gap between germline ends came to 10 bases. The CDR3 sequence is 13 residues long. CDR3 coding DNA: TGCAGTGCTAGAGCGGGAACCGGAGAGACCCAGTACTTC. Translation: CSARAGTGETQYF.